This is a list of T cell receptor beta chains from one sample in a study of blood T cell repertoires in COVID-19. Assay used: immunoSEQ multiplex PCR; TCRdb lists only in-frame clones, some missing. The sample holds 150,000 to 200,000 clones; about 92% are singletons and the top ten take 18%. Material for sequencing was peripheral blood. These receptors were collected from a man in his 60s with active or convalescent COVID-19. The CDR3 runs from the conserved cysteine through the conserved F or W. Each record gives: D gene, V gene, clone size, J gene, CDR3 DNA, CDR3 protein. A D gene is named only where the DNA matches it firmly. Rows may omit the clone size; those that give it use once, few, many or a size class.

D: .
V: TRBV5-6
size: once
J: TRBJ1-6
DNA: TGTGCCAGCAGATCGCAAGGGAGAATCAATTCACCCCTCCACTTT
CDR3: CASRSQGRINSPLHF

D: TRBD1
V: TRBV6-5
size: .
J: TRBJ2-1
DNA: TGTGCCAGCATCCCAGGGACAGTGAGGGGCAATGAGCAGTTCTTC
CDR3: CASIPGTVRGNEQFF

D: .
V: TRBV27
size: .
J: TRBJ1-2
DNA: TGTGCCAGCAGTGGACAGCCCAGCCTCGGTGGCTACACCTTC
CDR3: CASSGQPSLGGYTF

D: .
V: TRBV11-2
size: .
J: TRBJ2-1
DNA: TGTGCCAGCAGCTCCAGGGTTTTTGGCTACAATGAGCAGTTCTTC
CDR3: CASSSRVFGYNEQFF

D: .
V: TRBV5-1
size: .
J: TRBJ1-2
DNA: TGCGCCAGCAGCTTGGCTCCAGGGGAATATGGCTACACCTTC
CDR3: CASSLAPGEYGYTF

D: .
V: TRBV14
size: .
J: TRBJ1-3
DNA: TGTGCCAGCAGCCGGACGACAGGTAATGATGGAAACACCATATATTTT
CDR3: CASSRTTGNDGNTIYF

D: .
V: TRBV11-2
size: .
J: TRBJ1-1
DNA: TGTGCCAGCAGCACCAGGGGATCTGAAGCTTTCTTT
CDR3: CASSTRGSEAFF

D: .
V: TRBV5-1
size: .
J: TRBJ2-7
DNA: TGCGCCAGCAGCTCCTCAGGGGTTAGCTACGAGCAGTACTTC
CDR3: CASSSSGVSYEQYF

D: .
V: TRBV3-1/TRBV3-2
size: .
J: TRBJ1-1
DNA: TGTGCCAGCAGCCAGCAGGGTGAGAACACTGAAGCTTTCTTT
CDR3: CASSQQGENTEAFF

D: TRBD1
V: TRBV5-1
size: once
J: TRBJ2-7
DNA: TGCGCCAGCAGCCCTGGGACAGGGACCTACGAGCAGTACTTC
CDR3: CASSPGTGTYEQYF